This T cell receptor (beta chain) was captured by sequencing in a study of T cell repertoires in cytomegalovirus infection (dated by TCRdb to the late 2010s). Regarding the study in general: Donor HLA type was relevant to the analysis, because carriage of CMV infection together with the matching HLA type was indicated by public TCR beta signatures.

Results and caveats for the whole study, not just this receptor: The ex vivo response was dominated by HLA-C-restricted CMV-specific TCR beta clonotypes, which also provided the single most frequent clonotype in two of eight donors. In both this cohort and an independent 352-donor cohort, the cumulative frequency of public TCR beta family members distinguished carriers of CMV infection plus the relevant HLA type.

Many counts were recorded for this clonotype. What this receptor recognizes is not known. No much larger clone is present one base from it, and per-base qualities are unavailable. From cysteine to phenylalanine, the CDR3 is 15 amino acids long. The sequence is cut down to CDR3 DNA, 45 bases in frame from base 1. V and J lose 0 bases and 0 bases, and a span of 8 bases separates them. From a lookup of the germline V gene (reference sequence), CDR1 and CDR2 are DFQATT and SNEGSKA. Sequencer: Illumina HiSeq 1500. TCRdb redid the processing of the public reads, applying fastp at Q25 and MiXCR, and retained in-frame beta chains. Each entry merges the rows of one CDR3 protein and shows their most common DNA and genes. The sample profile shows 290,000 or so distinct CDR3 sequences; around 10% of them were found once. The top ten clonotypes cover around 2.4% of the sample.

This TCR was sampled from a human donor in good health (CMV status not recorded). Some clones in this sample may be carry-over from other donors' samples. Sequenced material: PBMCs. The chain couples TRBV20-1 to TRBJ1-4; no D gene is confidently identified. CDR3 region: CSARDYLATNEKLFF. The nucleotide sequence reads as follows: TGCAGTGCTAGAGATTATCTTGCAACTAATGAAAAACTGTTTTTT.